This TCR beta chain was retrieved from a study of identical twins. The CDR3 contains 15 residues. V was clipped by 2 bases and J by 0 bases, with 13 bases between them. Germline lookup yields CDR1 GTSNPN and CDR2 SVGIG (reference sequence). Points on this clonotype: Its specificity is not known.

Findings and caveats of the study: For cord blood, abundant beta clonotypes had fewer insertions, unlike memory repertoires, which showed none.

A universal primer site was added by template switching, and unique molecular identifiers were carried by the cDNA. TCRdb re-called the 5' RACE reads with MiXCR, one entry per CDR3 protein. The sample lists roughly 290,000 distinct CDR3 sequences, roughly 8.6% occurring once. The same data also contributed to another study, on yellow fever vaccine responses in identical twins. That paper states: In identical twins, vaccine T cell responses appeared partly shared and partly individual.

The material sequenced was CD8+ T cells sorted from blood. The J gene is TRBJ1-1, the V gene TRBV30; D remains ambiguous. The receptor's source is a woman younger than 35 in good health. Here the CDR3 reads CAWSLEVGMNTEAFF. The DNA of the CDR3 is TGTGCCTGGAGTCTGGAGGTGGGGATGAACACTGAAGCTTTCTTT.